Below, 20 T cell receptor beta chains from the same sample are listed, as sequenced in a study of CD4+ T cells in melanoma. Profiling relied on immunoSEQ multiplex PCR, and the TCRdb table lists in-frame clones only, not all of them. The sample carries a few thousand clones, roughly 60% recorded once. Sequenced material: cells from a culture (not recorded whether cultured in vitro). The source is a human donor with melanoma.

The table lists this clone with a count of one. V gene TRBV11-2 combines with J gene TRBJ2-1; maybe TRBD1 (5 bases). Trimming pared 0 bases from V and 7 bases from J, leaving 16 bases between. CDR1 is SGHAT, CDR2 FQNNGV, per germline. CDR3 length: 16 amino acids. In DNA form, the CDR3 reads TGTGCCAGCAGCTTAGATCCGTTCAGGGAAGGGAATGAGCAGTTCTTC. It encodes CASSLDPFREGNEQFF.

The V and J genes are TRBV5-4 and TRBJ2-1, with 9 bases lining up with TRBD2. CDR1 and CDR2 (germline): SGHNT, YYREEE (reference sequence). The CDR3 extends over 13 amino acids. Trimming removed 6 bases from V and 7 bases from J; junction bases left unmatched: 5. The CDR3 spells CASNPGLANEQFF. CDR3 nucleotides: TGTGCCAGCAACCCCGGACTAGCGAATGAGCAGTTCTTC.

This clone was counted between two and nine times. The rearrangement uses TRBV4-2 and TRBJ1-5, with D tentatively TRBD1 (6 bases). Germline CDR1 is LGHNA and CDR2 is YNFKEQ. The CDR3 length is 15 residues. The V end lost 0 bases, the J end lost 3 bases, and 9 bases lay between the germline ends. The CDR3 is CASSQDGQTNQPQHF. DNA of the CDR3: TGTGCCAGCAGCCAAGATGGACAGACCAATCAGCCCCAGCATTTT.

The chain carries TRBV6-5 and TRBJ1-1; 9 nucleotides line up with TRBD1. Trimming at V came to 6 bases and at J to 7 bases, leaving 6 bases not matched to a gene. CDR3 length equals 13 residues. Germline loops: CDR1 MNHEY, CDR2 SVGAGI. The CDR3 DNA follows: TGTGCCAGCAGGGGACAGGGCGGATTTGAAGCTTTCTTT. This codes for CASRGQGGFEAFF.

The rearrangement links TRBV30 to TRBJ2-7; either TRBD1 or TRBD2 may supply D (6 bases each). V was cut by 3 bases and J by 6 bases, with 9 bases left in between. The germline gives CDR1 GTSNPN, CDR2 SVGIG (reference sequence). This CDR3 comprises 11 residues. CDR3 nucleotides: TGTGCCTGGAGAGGGGGGATCGAGCAGTACTTC. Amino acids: CAWRGGIEQYF.

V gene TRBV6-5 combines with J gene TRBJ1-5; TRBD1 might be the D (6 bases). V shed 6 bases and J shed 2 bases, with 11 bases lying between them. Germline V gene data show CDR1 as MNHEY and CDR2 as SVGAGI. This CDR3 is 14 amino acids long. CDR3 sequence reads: CASRGGGGNQPQHF. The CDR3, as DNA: TGTGCCAGCAGGGGAGGGGGTGGCAATCAGCCCCAGCATTTT.

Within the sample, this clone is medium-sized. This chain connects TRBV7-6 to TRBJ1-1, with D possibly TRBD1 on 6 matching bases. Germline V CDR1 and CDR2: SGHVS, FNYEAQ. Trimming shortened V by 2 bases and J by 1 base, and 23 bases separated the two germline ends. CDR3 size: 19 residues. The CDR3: CASSLRDFGFAGENTEAFF. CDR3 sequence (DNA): TGTGCCAGCAGCTTAAGAGATTTCGGATTTGCAGGGGAGAACACTGAAGCTTTCTTT.

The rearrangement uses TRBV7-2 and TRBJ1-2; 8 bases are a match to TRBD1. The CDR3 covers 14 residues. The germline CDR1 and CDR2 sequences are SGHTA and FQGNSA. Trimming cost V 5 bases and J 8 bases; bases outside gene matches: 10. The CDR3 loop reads CASSPDRAGNGYTF. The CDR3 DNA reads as TGTGCCAGCAGCCCGGACAGGGCGGGCAACGGCTACACCTTC.

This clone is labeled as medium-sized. CDR3 coding DNA: TGTGCCAGCAGCTTGTACAACAGACAAGTTAACACCGGGGAGCTGTTTTTT. Its protein is CASSLYNRQVNTGELFF. The J gene is TRBJ2-2, the V gene TRBV5-6; D gene ambiguous. Germline CDR1 SGHDT, CDR2 YYEEEE. The CDR3 consists of 17 residues. The germline V and J ends were trimmed by 1 base and 2 bases, with 15 bases remaining between them. Together with reference TRBV5-6 and TRBJ2-2, the CDR3 gives the full variable domain: DAGVTQSPTHLIKTRGQQVTLRCSPKSGHDTVSWYQQALGQGPQFIFQYYEEEERQRGNFPDRFSGHQFPNYSSELNVNALLLGDSALYLCASSLYNRQVNTGELFFGEGSRLTVL.

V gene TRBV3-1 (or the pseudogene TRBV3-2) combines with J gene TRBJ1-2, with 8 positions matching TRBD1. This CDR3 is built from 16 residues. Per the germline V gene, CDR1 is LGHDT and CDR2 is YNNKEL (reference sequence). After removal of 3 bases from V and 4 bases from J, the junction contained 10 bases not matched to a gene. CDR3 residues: CASSQGTGRQGYGYTF. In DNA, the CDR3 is TGTGCCAGCAGCCAGGGGACAGGCCGTCAGGGCTATGGCTACACCTTC.

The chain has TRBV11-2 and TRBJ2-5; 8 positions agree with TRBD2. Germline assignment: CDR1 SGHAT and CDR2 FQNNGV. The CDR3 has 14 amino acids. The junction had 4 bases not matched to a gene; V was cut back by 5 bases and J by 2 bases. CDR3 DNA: TGTGCCAGCAGCCCAGGGACTAGTCAAGAGACCCAGTACTTC. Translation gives CASSPGTSQETQYF.

CDR3 sequence (DNA): TGTGCCAGCAGCCAATCCGAAGCGGGAGCCACGCAGTATTTT. As protein: CASSQSEAGATQYF. V usage is TRBV7-6 and J usage is TRBJ2-3; 8 bases agree with TRBD2. Per germline, CDR1 SGHVS and CDR2 FNYEAQ. J gave up 9 bases and V 5 bases, and 10 bases lay outside the gene matches. CDR3 length: 14 amino acids.

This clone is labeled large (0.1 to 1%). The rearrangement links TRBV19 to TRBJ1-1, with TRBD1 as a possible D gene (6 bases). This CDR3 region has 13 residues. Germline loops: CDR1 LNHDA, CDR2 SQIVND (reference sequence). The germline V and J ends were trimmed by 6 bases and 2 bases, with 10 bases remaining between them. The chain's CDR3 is CASSQGINTEAFF. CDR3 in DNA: TGTGCCAGTAGCCAGGGGATTAACACTGAAGCTTTCTTT.

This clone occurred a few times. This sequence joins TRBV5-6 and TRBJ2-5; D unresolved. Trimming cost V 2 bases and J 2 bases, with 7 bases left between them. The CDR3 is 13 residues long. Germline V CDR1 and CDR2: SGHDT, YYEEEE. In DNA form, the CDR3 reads TGTGCCAGCAGCTTAGGGCAGCAAGAGACCCAGTACTTC. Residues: CASSLGQQETQYF.

The CDR3 DNA reads TGTGCCAGCAGTTCACCAGGCTCTGGAAACACCATATATTTT. This encodes CASSSPGSGNTIYF. This chain connects TRBV28 to TRBJ1-3, with unresolved D. The V gene lost 4 bases and the J gene lost 0 bases, with 7 bases spanning the gap. The length of the CDR3 is 14 residues. CDR1 is MDHEN, CDR2 SYDVKM, per germline.

The CDR3 region is CAEHAHEQFF. The CDR3 DNA is TGTGCCGAACATGCCCATGAGCAGTTCTTC. The rearrangement uses TRBV10-3 and TRBJ2-1; no clear D. Germline V gives CDR1 ENHRY, CDR2 SYGVKD. The CDR3 is made up of 10 amino acids. The V and J ends lost 11 bases and 8 bases respectively, with 10 bases between them.

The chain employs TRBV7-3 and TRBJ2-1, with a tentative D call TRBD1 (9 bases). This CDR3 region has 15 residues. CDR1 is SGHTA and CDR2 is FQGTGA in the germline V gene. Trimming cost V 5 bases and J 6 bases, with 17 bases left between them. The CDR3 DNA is TGTGCCAGCAGCACGCGGGGGGACAGGGTCAATGAGCAGTTCTTC. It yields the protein CASSTRGDRVNEQFF.

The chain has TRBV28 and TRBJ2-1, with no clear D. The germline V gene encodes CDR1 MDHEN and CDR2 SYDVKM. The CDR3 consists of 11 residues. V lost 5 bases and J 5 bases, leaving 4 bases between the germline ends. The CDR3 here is CASSVNNEQFF. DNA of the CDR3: TGTGCCAGCAGTGTCAACAATGAGCAGTTCTTC.

The CDR3 DNA reads TGTGCCAGTCTTACAGGGGCCTATGGCTACACCTTC. It specifies CASLTGAYGYTF. The chain is built from TRBV19 and TRBJ1-2, with 7 bases that match TRBD1. The CDR3 length is 12 residues. V lost 8 bases to trimming and J lost 4 bases; unmatched junction nucleotides: 4. Germline lookup yields CDR1 LNHDA and CDR2 SQIVND (reference sequence).

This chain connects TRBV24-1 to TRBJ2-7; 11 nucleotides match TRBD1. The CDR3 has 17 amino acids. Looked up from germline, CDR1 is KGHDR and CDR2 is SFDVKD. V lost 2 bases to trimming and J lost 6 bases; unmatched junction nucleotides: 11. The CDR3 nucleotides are TGTGCCACCAGTGATTACGATCACCCCGGGACAGGGGGCGAGCAGTACTTC. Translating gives CATSDYDHPGTGGEQYF.